This T cell receptor beta chain was recorded in a study of memory CD4+ T cells and cytomegalovirus serostatus. TCRdb keeps only in-frame clones here, not all; method: immunoSEQ multiplex PCR. The repertoire consists of more than 45,000 clones, with 70% to 75% occurring once and the leading ten covering more than 0.95%. Trimming removed 0 bases at V and 7 bases at J, with 13 bases between. From germline, CDR1 is SGHNT and CDR2 YENEEA. The CDR3 contains 14 residues. The sort gate was single viable CD3+CD4+CD8-CD45RO+ cells for memory CD4+ T cells. The receptor was isolated from an adult in good health and CMV-seropositive. V and J are TRBV11-3 and TRBJ2-7, with D possibly matching TRBD1 (6 bases). Material for sequencing was memory CD4+ T cells from blood. DNA of the CDR3: TGTGCCAGCAGCTTAGACTACCAGGGGCGGGAGCAGTACTTC. Protein product: CASSLDYQGREQYF.